This TCR beta chain was observed in a study of CD8 T cells in ankylosing spondylitis. One entry per CDR3 protein, called by TCRdb with MiXCR from the 5' RACE reads. The data show roughly 370,000 distinct CDR3 sequences, 20% to 25% seen once. Details on this clonotype: Its specificity is unknown.

V was cut by 4 bases and J by 1 base, with 12 bases left in between. The CDR3 has 15 residues. Per germline, CDR1 LGHDT and CDR2 YNNKEL (reference sequence). Study findings and constraints: Characteristic of ankylosing spondylitis blood, it appeared, was a TCR beta motif comprising 7 to 9 highly homologous variants.

Sequencing used blood, either unsorted or a sorted T cell fraction (not recorded which). This clonotype originated in a male donor with ankylosing spondylitis. J is TRBJ2-3 and V is TRBV3-1, with TRBD1 as a possible D gene (6 bases). This CDR3 is CASSLQGVGTDTQYF. CDR3 coding DNA: TGTGCCAGCAGCCTACAGGGTGTCGGCACAGATACGCAGTATTTT.